This T cell receptor beta chain originates from a study of cytomegalovirus exposure and HLA in healthy donors. Whole-study findings and limits: In a later analysis, V- and J-gene trimming of beta chains associated with a DCLRE1C missense variant, replicated independently.

PCR primers comprised 60 Vbeta and 13 Jbeta primers. Original analysis: Approximately 11 million of the 60 million to 80 million unique TCR beta chains counted in a later analysis were shared. Profiled with immunoSEQ multiplex PCR; TCRdb holds only in-frame clones, not every one. V, J and clone size are taken as reported in that table, and D and trimming were inferred from the DNA itself. This sample has 100,000 or so clones; roughly four fifths occur once, and the top ten carry 9.6%. This clone has just one count. Its antigen is still unknown. The clonotype comes from a male donor in good health and CMV-seropositive. The sequenced sample consisted of PBMCs.

The CDR3 nucleotides read TGTGCCAGTAGTTTACGGACAGGGACTGGCGAGCAGTACTTC. It specifies CASSLRTGTGEQYF. This sequence joins TRBV19 and TRBJ2-5; TRBD1 matches at 8 bases. The J call is doubtful: the DNA matches TRBJ2-7 better. The CDR3 is 14 residues long. CDR1 and CDR2 (germline): LNHDA, SQIVND (reference sequence).